Presented here are 20 T cell receptor beta chains from one specimen sequenced in a study of T cells in Graves' hyperthyroidism and ophthalmopathy. There were TCR beta CDR3 regions amplified from RNA transcripts. The study used the HTBI primer set for a first-round RT-PCR of the TCR CDR3. TCRdb called the multiplex PCR reads again in MiXCR, with one record for every CDR3 protein. The sample consists of about 300,000 distinct CDR3 sequences, approximately 19% of them appearing once. The sequencing input was blood. The receptors were gathered from a man aged 45-65 years with Graves' ophthalmopathy.

This clonotype was observed many times. The rearrangement links TRBV20-1 to TRBJ1-4; 7 bases map to TRBD1. Germline V lookup: CDR1 DFQATT, CDR2 SNEGSKA (reference sequence). This CDR3 is built from 13 residues. Losses at the gene ends were 5 bases for V and 6 bases for J; bases not matched to a gene: 6. CDR3 in amino acids: CSARGTVHEKLFF. The DNA for the CDR3 is TGCAGTGCTCGAGGGACAGTTCATGAAAAACTGTTTTTT.

The V call is TRBV6-1, the J call TRBJ2-1; D is uncertain. The CDR3 extends over 16 amino acids. Germline V gene lookup returns CDR1 MNHNS and CDR2 SASEGT. Trimming cost V 6 bases and J 2 bases, with 17 bases left between them. This CDR3 is CASSVQVLTPYNEQFF. The CDR3 DNA reads TGTGCCAGCAGCGTCCAGGTACTGACCCCCTACAATGAGCAGTTCTTC.

This clonotype showed up many times. V usage is TRBV7-9 and J usage is TRBJ2-3; D is ambiguous. The germline V gene has CDR1 SEHNR and CDR2 FQNEAQ (reference sequence). The CDR3 has 14 amino acids. V shed 8 bases and J shed 3 bases, with 15 bases lying between them. CDR3 sequence reads: CASGISVPTDTQYF. The CDR3 nucleotides are TGTGCCAGCGGGATCTCGGTGCCTACAGATACGCAGTATTTT.

The table lists this clonotype with many counts. V usage is TRBV6-1 and J usage is TRBJ1-2; the D gene is possibly TRBD1 (6 bases). CDR3 length: 12 amino acids. Trimming cost V 4 bases and J 4 bases, with 7 bases left between them. The germline CDR1 and CDR2 sequences are MNHNS and SASEGT. The CDR3 loop reads CASSGQVYGYTF. CDR3 DNA: TGTGCCAGCAGTGGACAGGTCTATGGCTACACCTTC.

This chain joins TRBV13 and TRBJ2-1, with 8 bases that match TRBD2. This CDR3 has 13 amino acids. V lost 9 bases and J lost 9; bases outside the gene matches: 10. From germline, CDR1 is PRHDT and CDR2 FYEKMQ (reference sequence). The CDR3 DNA reads TGTGCCAGTCTAGCGGGTAGGGGGGGTGAGCAGTTCTTC. Translation gives CASLAGRGGEQFF.

This clonotype came up a few times. The genes are TRBV11-2 and TRBJ2-2, with 8 bases identical to TRBD1. Germline V gene lookup returns CDR1 SGHAT and CDR2 FQNNGV. V lost 9 bases to trimming and J lost 4 bases; unmatched junction nucleotides: 7. The length of the CDR3 is 14 residues. The CDR3 protein is CASGTGGVTGELFF. The CDR3 DNA sequence: TGTGCCAGTGGTACAGGGGGTGTCACCGGGGAGCTGTTTTTT.

At least ten counts were recorded for this clonotype. An end of the junction differs from the germline gene, which may be a read error. This chain uses TRBV11-2 with TRBJ2-1; 10 nucleotides agree with TRBD2. Per germline, CDR1 SGHAT and CDR2 FQNNGV. This CDR3 contains 18 residues. For the CDR3, the DNA is TGTGCCGGCAGCTTAGGTCCCGGGACTAGCGCCAACTACAATGAGCAGTTCTTC. Its protein product is CAGSLGPGTSANYNEQFF. Together with reference TRBV11-2 and TRBJ2-1, the CDR3 gives the full variable domain: EAGVAQSPRYKIIEKRQSVAFWCNPISGHATLYWYQQILGQGPKLLIQFQNNGVVDDSQLPKDRFSAERLKGVDSTLKIQPAKLEDSAVYLCAGSLGPGTSANYNEQFFGPGTRLTVL.

This clonotype occurred a few times. V gene TRBV7-9 combines with J gene TRBJ2-1, with 11 bases matching TRBD2. CDR1 SEHNR and CDR2 FQNEAQ come from the germline V gene (reference sequence). V lost 5 bases, J lost 7 bases, and 13 bases stayed unmatched. This CDR3 is built from 17 residues. The CDR3 DNA reads as TGTGCCAGCAGCCCCAGGGGGAGGACTAGCGGGTTAAATGAGCAGTTCTTC. It yields the protein CASSPRGRTSGLNEQFF.

This clonotype has more than one count but fewer than ten. The chain combines TRBV30 with TRBJ1-5; 7 bases agree with TRBD1. CDR3 length: 14 amino acids. Germline trimming cut 1 base from V and 7 bases from J; bases unmatched to any gene: 7. Germline loops: CDR1 GTSNPN, CDR2 SVGIG (reference sequence). This chain's CDR3 is CAWSGRQGGQPQHF. CDR3 nucleotides: TGTGCCTGGAGTGGCCGACAGGGCGGGCAGCCCCAGCATTTT. Variable domain in full (rest from reference TRBV30 and TRBJ1-5): SQTIHQWPATLVQPVGSPLSLECTVEGTSNPNLYWYRQAAGRGLQLLFYSVGIGQISSEVPQNLSASRPQDRQFILSSKKLLLSDSGFYLCAWSGRQGGQPQHFGDGTRLSIL.

This clonotype was detected only a few times. This chain joins TRBV11-1 and TRBJ2-4; 12 bases map to TRBD2. J was trimmed by 0 bases and V by 2 bases; bases with no gene match: 8. Germline values: CDR1 SGHAT, CDR2 FQDESV (reference sequence). This CDR3 has 19 residues. CDR3 sequence reads: CASSLSGLAGPVAKNIQYF. As DNA, the CDR3 is TGTGCCAGCAGCTTATCTGGACTAGCGGGACCTGTAGCCAAAAACATTCAGTACTTC.

Points on this clonotype: The junction shows a germline mismatch at one end, possibly a read error. The chain carries TRBV7-8 and TRBJ1-5; D not resolved. Germline CDR1 reads SGHVS; CDR2 reads FQNEAQ. The CDR3 has 14 residues. As DNA, the CDR3 is TGTGCCAGCAGCAAATCGACATTGAGTCAGCCCCAGCGTTTT. Its translation: CASSKSTLSQPQRF. Filled out from reference TRBV7-8 and TRBJ1-5, the complete variable domain reads GAGVSQSPRYKVAKRGQDVALRCDPISGHVSLFWYQQALGQGPEFLTYFQNEAQLDKSGLPSDRFFAERPEGSVSTLKIQRTQQEDSAVYLCASSKSTLSQPQRFGDGTRLSIL.

This clonotype was counted ten times or more. This chain connects TRBV10-1 to TRBJ2-5, with 8 bases matching TRBD2. The CDR3 has 15 residues. Trimming at V came to 7 bases and at J to 5 bases, leaving 12 bases not matched to a gene. CDR1 is WNHNN and CDR2 is SYGVQD in the germline V gene (reference sequence). The CDR3 is CASKDSGTVLETQYF. The CDR3 DNA reads as TGCGCCAGCAAGGATAGCGGGACCGTGTTGGAGACCCAGTACTTC.

This clonotype has a count of ten or more. The chain combines TRBV5-1 with TRBJ1-1; no clear D. The CDR3 extends over 12 amino acids. V lost 2 bases and J 4 bases, leaving 6 bases between the germline ends. Germline CDR1 is SGHRS and CDR2 is YFSETQ. This chain's CDR3 is CASSFRGTEAFF. The CDR3 DNA sequence: TGCGCCAGCAGCTTCCGGGGCACTGAAGCTTTCTTT.

The CDR3, as DNA: TGTGCCAGCAGTGACCTACCTAACTCCTACAATGAGCAGTTCTTC. Residues: CASSDLPNSYNEQFF. The gene calls are TRBV9 and TRBJ2-1; D remains unclear. From germline, CDR1 is SGDLS and CDR2 YYNGEE. The V end lost 5 bases, the J end lost 0 bases, and 12 bases lay between the germline ends. This CDR3 contains 15 residues. Full variable domain (remainder filled in from reference TRBV9 and TRBJ2-1): DSGVTQTPKHLITATGQRVTLRCSPRSGDLSVYWYQQSLDQGLQFLIQYYNGEERAKGNILERFSAQQFPDLHSELNLSSLELGDSALYFCASSDLPNSYNEQFFGPGTRLTVL.

This clonotype was recorded at least ten times. The chain employs TRBV12-3 or TRBV12-4 and TRBJ1-1; perhaps TRBD1 as D (6 bases). V was trimmed by 3 bases and J by 7 bases, leaving 9 bases between them. This CDR3 is 12 amino acids long. CDR3 residues: CASSFQGFEAFF. CDR3 bases: TGTGCCAGCAGTTTTCAGGGGTTTGAAGCTTTCTTT.

This clonotype has more than one count but fewer than ten. This chain uses TRBV4-1 with TRBJ2-1; 13 bases map to TRBD2. CDR3 size: 15 residues. The ends lost 3 bases at V and 8 bases at J; junction bases unmatched: 4. CDR1 MGHRA and CDR2 YSYEKL come from the germline V gene. CDR3 amino acids: CASSQTSGRLYEQFF. CDR3 bases: TGCGCCAGCAGCCAGACTAGCGGGAGGCTCTATGAGCAGTTCTTC.

The chain employs TRBV20-1 and TRBJ1-1; 10 nucleotides line up with TRBD1. The germline gives CDR1 DFQATT, CDR2 SNEGSKA (reference sequence). This CDR3 comprises 14 residues. V shed 7 bases and J 4 bases; nucleotides not matched to a gene: 9. The chain's CDR3 is CSDAPRTGGTEAFF. The CDR3 DNA follows: TGCAGTGATGCCCCCCGGACAGGGGGCACTGAAGCTTTCTTT.

This clonotype was seen repeatedly, ten times or more. The chain uses TRBV28 and TRBJ2-2; 10 positions agree with TRBD2. With V trimmed by 4 bases and J by 7 bases, 6 bases remained unmatched. The CDR3 has 15 residues. Germline V gives CDR1 MDHEN, CDR2 SYDVKM. Here the CDR3 reads CASSSLAGAVGELFF. The DNA for the CDR3 is TGTGCCAGCAGTTCCCTAGCGGGAGCGGTCGGGGAGCTGTTTTTT.

The rearrangement joins TRBV14 to TRBJ1-2, with D possibly being TRBD1 (6 bases). The CDR3 extends over 14 amino acids. Germline CDR1 reads SGHDN; CDR2 reads FVKESK. V dropped 4 bases and J dropped 7 bases, with 16 bases sitting between them. The CDR3 sequence: CASSLKQGTVGYTF. The CDR3 DNA follows: TGTGCCAGCAGCCTTAAACAGGGAACTGTTGGCTACACCTTC.

The chain carries TRBV4-1 and TRBJ2-6, with 12 bases lining up with TRBD1. The CDR3 is made up of 16 amino acids. Germline CDR1 and CDR2: MGHRA and YSYEKL. V trimming: 8 bases; J trimming: 4 bases; junction bases outside the gene matches: 6. The CDR3 here is CASGGQGATGANVLTF. The CDR3 coding sequence is TGCGCCAGCGGGGGACAGGGGGCGACCGGGGCCAACGTCCTGACTTTC.